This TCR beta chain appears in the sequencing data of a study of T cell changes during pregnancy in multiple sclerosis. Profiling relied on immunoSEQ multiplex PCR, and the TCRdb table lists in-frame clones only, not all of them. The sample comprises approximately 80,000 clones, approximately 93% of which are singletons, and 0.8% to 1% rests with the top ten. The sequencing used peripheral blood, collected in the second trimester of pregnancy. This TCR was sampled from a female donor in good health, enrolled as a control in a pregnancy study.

DNA for the CDR3: TGTGCCAGTAGTACCGGACAGGGGGCGGTGGAAAAACTGTTTTTT. It codes for CASSTGQGAVEKLFF. The V and J genes are TRBV19 and TRBJ1-4; 11 nucleotides agree with TRBD1. Germline values: CDR1 LNHDA, CDR2 SQIVND (reference sequence). The J segment lost 8 bases and the V segment lost 4 bases, leaving 6 bases of the junction unmatched. The CDR3 sequence is 15 residues long.